This paragraph reports one T cell receptor beta chain. Its antigen is currently unknown. Described treatment: roughly 11-day PBMC culture with coronavirus spike peptide pools or control peptides (ViraFEST assay). TCR sequencing followed the expansion of antigen-specific T cells with peptide pools in ViraFEST. Sequencing of the DNA from cultured CD4+ T cells was carried out with the Oncomine TCR Beta short-read assay. TCRdb used MiXCR to reprocess the PCR reads, holding one entry per CDR3 protein. The sample holds about 10,000 distinct CDR3 sequences, around 50% seen once. The record originates from a study of vaccination and CD4 T cells after COVID-19. Study details: Sampling after COVID took place at a median of around 110 days (range 35 to 161) following diagnosis. Each control culture was treated with a CEFX pool, an HIV-1 Nef pool, or no peptide.

From germline, CDR1 is DFQATT and CDR2 SNEGSKA (reference sequence). This CDR3 comprises 16 residues. V gave up 1 base and J gave up 0 bases; unmatched junction bases: 3. Study-level findings and limits: The study found that a median about 88% of reactive clones in convalescent patients appeared only post-vaccination.

This receptor was obtained from a human donor who had recovered from COVID-19. Material for sequencing was CD4+ T cells from blood, cultured in vitro. V is TRBV20-1 and J is TRBJ2-3, with TRBD2 matching over 11 bases. The CDR3 DNA sequence: TGCAGTGCTAGAGGCGGGACTAGCGGAAGCACAGATACGCAGTATTTT. Residues: CSARGGTSGSTDTQYF.